The 4 T cell receptor beta chains below come from one sample, sequenced in a study of cytomegalovirus exposure and HLA in healthy donors. The study ran its PCR with 60 Vbeta and 13 Jbeta primers. Data came from immunoSEQ multiplex PCR; TCRdb stores just in-frame clones and leaves some out. Its listing shows over 70,000 clones. Sample: PBMCs. These receptors all stem from a woman aged 40 to 55 in good health and CMV-seropositive.

This chain joins TRBV6-5 and TRBJ2-2; 7 bases align to TRBD1. The germline V gene encodes CDR1 MNHEY and CDR2 SVGAGI. V gave up 6 bases and J gave up 2 bases; unmatched junction bases: 6. There are 15 residues in the CDR3. The CDR3 region has the DNA TGTGCCAGCAGCTCCGGGACAGAAAACACCGGGGAGCTGTTTTTT. It yields the protein CASSSGTENTGELFF.

The gene calls are TRBV2 and TRBJ2-3; 7 nucleotides agree with TRBD2. The germline CDR1 and CDR2 sequences are SNHLY and FYNNEI. V was pared by 6 bases and J by 6 bases, with 12 bases of the junction left unmatched. The CDR3 has 15 amino acids. This CDR3 is CASRKRLAISDTQYF. Here the CDR3 DNA reads TGTGCCAGCAGAAAAAGACTAGCAATCTCGGATACGCAGTATTTT. The whole variable domain, filled in from reference TRBV2 and TRBJ2-3, reads EPEVTQTPSHQVTQMGQEVILRCVPISNHLYFYWYRQILGQKVEFLVSFYNNEISEKSEIFDDQFSVERPDGSNFTLKIRSTKLEDSAMYFCASRKRLAISDTQYFGPGTRLTVL.

The gene calls are TRBV5-4 and TRBJ2-1; D call uncertain. The CDR3 contains 15 residues. The germline V gene encodes CDR1 SGHNT and CDR2 YYREEE (reference sequence). V was trimmed by 2 bases and J by 4 bases, leaving 13 bases between them. In DNA form, the CDR3 reads TGTGCCAGCAGCTTTCGACTGGAAACTTACAATGAGCAGTTCTTC. Residues: CASSFRLETYNEQFF.

This sequence joins TRBV9 and TRBJ2-3; 9 bases fit TRBD2. This CDR3 spans 16 amino acids. V shed 3 bases and J 4 bases; nucleotides not matched to a gene: 9. In germline, CDR1 is SGDLS, CDR2 YYNGEE. The DNA of the CDR3 is TGTGCCAGCAGCGGCCAACCGGGACTAGCAGCAGATACGCAGTATTTT. Its protein product is CASSGQPGLAADTQYF.